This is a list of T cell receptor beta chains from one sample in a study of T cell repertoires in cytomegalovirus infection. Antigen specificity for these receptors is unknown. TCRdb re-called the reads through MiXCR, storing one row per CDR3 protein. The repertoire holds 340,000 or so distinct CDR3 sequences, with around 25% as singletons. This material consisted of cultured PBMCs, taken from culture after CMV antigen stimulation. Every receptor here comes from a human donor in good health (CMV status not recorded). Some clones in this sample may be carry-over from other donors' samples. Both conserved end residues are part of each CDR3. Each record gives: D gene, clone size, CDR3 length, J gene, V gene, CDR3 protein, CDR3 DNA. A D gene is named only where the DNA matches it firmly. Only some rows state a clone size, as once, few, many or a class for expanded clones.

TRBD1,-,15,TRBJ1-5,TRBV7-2,CASSLVGQTNQPQHF,TGTGCCAGCAGCTTAGTGGGACAGACTAATCAGCCCCAGCATTTT
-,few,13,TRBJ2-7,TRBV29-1,CSVDGGGAYEQYF,TGCAGCGTTGACGGAGGGGGGGCCTACGAGCAGTACTTC
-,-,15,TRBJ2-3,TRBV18,CASSPGGAKGDTQYF,TGTGCCAGCTCGCCGGGCGGGGCCAAGGGGGATACGCAGTATTTT
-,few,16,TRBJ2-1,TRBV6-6,CASSPSLGGKYNEQFF,TGTGCCAGCAGTCCCTCGCTCGGAGGGAAGTACAATGAGCAGTTCTTC
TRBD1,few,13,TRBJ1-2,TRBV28,CASSRDSNYGYTF,TGTGCCAGCAGTCGGGACAGCAACTATGGCTACACCTTC
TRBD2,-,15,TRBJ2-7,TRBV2,CASSGSGGRSHGQYF,TGTGCCAGCAGTGGTAGCGGCGGGAGGTCCCACGGGCAGTACTTC
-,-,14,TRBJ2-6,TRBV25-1,CASSHGAGANVLTF,TGTGCCAGCAGTCATGGCGCTGGGGCCAACGTCCTGACTTTC
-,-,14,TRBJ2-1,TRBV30,CAWSRGTSYNEQFF,TGTGCCTGGAGCAGGGGAACGTCCTACAATGAGCAGTTCTTC
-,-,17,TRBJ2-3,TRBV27,CASSRTTGLLGADTQYF,TGTGCCAGCAGCAGAACGACGGGACTCCTGGGAGCAGATACGCAGTATTTT
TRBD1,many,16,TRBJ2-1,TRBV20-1,CSARDIVLTGDNEQFF,TGCAGTGCTAGAGATATCGTGTTGACAGGGGACAATGAGCAGTTCTTC
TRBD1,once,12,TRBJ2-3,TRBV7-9,CASSSGQGSLYF,TGTGCCAGCAGCTCCGGACAGGGCTCGCTGTATTTT
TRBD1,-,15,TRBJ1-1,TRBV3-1,CASRPRDREVAEAFF,TGTGCCAGCAGACCAAGAGACAGGGAGGTCGCTGAAGCTTTCTTT
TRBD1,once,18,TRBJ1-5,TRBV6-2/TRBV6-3,CASVHGGGSSIGNQPQHF,TGTGCCAGCGTTCATGGAGGGGGCAGCTCCATCGGCAATCAGCCCCAGCATTTT
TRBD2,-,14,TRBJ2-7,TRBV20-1,CSAYGTNRLHEQYF,TGCAGTGCGTACGGGACTAACAGGCTGCACGAGCAGTACTTC
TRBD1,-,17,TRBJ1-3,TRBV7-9,CASSFRTGGNSGNTIYF,TGTGCCAGCAGCTTCCGGACAGGGGGCAATTCTGGAAACACCATATATTTT
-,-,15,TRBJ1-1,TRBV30,CAWSPPWAVNTEAFF,TGTGCCTGGAGTCCCCCCTGGGCGGTTAACACTGAAGCTTTCTTT
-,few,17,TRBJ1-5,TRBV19,CASSIDTGTHSNQPQHF,TGTGCCAGTAGTATAGATACGGGGACACATAGCAATCAGCCCCAGCATTTT
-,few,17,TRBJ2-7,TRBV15,CATSRSPAATEPYEQYF,TGTGCCACCAGCAGGTCCCCCGCCGCGACAGAGCCCTACGAGCAGTACTTC
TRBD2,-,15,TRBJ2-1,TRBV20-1,CSASSGGSPYNEQFF,TGCAGTGCTAGCTCTGGCGGGAGTCCCTACAATGAGCAGTTCTTC
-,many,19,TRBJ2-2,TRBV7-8,CASSLNRVLTPWDTGELFF,TGTGCCAGCAGCTTAAATAGGGTGCTTACCCCATGGGACACCGGGGAGCTGTTTTTT
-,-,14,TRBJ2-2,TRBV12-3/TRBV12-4,CASSSRAYTGELFF,TGTGCCAGCAGTTCCCGGGCCTACACCGGGGAGCTGTTTTTT
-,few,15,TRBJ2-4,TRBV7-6,CASSPRGGSKNIQYF,TGTGCCAGCAGCCCTAGAGGGGGGTCCAAAAACATTCAGTACTTC
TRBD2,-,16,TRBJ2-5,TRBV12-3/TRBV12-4,CASSFSSGRPQETQYF,TGTGCCAGCAGTTTTTCTAGCGGGAGACCGCAGGAGACCCAGTACTTC
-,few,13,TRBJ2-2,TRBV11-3,CASSEGDTGELFF,TGTGCCAGCAGCGAGGGGGATACCGGGGAGCTGTTTTTT
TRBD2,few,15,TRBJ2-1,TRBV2,CASDSSGAAYNEQFF,TGTGCCAGCGACAGTAGCGGGGCCGCCTACAATGAGCAGTTCTTC
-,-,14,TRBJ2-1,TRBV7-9,CASSLVVSDNEQFF,TGTGCCAGCAGCTTAGTTGTATCTGACAATGAGCAGTTCTTC
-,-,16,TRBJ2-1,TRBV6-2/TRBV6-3,CASSFKSPGQSAEQFF,TGTGCCAGCAGTTTTAAGTCTCCCGGACAGTCGGCTGAGCAGTTCTTC
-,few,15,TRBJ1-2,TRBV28,CASRPDHSTNYGYTF,TGTGCCAGCAGGCCCGACCATTCTACTAACTATGGCTACACCTTC
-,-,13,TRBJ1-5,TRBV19,CASRSTGFGPQHF,TGTGCCAGTAGGTCGACAGGTTTCGGGCCCCAGCATTTT
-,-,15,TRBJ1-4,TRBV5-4,CASSNKSGENEKLFF,TGTGCCAGCAGCAACAAGTCGGGGGAGAATGAAAAACTGTTTTTT